A single sample is the source of the 26 T cell receptor beta chains below, sequenced in a study of T cells after yellow fever vaccination. TCRdb passed the 5' RACE reads through MiXCR, listing each CDR3 protein once. Of 50,000 or so distinct CDR3 sequences listed, roughly 7.4% were seen once; the top ten hold around two fifths. The sequenced sample was CD8+ T cells sorted from PBMCs, obtained on the day of the first yellow fever vaccination. These receptors were taken from a man younger than 35 who received the YFV17D yellow fever vaccine.

This clonotype was counted between two and nine times. This chain joins TRBV7-9 and TRBJ1-4; 9 nucleotides match TRBD1. Germline CDR1 reads SEHNR; CDR2 reads FQNEAQ (reference sequence). The V gene end was trimmed by 5 bases and the J gene end by 7 bases; junction bases not matched to a gene: 8. The CDR3 contains 15 residues. CDR3 loop: CASSLLTGGSEKLFF. For the CDR3, the DNA is TGTGCCAGCAGCCTTTTGACAGGGGGTAGTGAAAAACTGTTTTTT.

The V and J genes are TRBV7-9 and TRBJ2-2; TRBD1 aligns across 7 bases. This CDR3 has 17 amino acids. V trimming: 3 bases; J trimming: 2 bases; junction bases outside the gene matches: 9. CDR1 SEHNR and CDR2 FQNEAQ come from the germline V gene (reference sequence). The CDR3 nucleotides read TGTGCCAGCAGCTTCCCCCCAGGGACAGCCAACACCGGGGAGCTGTTTTTT. Protein product: CASSFPPGTANTGELFF.

This clonotype was seen many times. This chain links TRBV27 with TRBJ1-6, with 7 nucleotides matching TRBD1. The germline V gene encodes CDR1 MNHEY and CDR2 SMNVEV (reference sequence). The ends lost 7 bases at V and 7 bases at J; junction bases unmatched: 10. The CDR3 loop spans 15 amino acids. CDR3 sequence (DNA): TGTGCCAGCACCCTAGGGGGCAGGGGAAATTCACCCCTCCACTTT. This encodes CASTLGGRGNSPLHF.

This clonotype has ten or more counts. CDR3 residues: CASSSLGAKAFF. The DNA of the CDR3 is TGTGCCAGCAGTTCACTAGGCGCCAAAGCTTTCTTT. This chain links TRBV7-6 with TRBJ1-1; D not resolved. Trimming cost V 6 bases and J 9 bases, with 14 bases left between them. Germline V CDR1 and CDR2: SGHVS, FNYEAQ. This CDR3 region has 12 residues.

The chain joins TRBV7-2 to TRBJ2-7, with 8 positions matching TRBD2. After removal of 0 bases from V and 6 bases from J, the junction contained 7 bases not matched to a gene. In germline, CDR1 is SGHTA, CDR2 FQGNSA. CDR3 length equals 15 residues. CDR3: CASSLATGGVREQYF. The CDR3 DNA reads TGTGCCAGCAGCTTAGCGACGGGGGGGGTCCGCGAGCAGTACTTC.

This clonotype was seen at least ten times. The CDR3 spells CASSQGAQGETQYF. Here the CDR3 DNA reads TGCGCCAGCAGCCAAGGGGCTCAAGGGGAGACCCAGTACTTC. V gene TRBV4-1 combines with J gene TRBJ2-5; D gene ambiguous. V lost 1 base to trimming and J lost 5 bases, with 11 bases between them. Germline V gene sequence: CDR1 MGHRA, CDR2 YSYEKL. The CDR3 loop spans 14 amino acids.

This clonotype was seen repeatedly, ten times or more. The J gene is TRBJ2-1, the V gene TRBV28; the match to TRBD1 covers 8 bases. Trimming cost V 5 bases and J 9 bases; bases outside gene matches: 12. Germline CDR1 reads MDHEN; CDR2 reads SYDVKM. There are 15 residues in the CDR3. CDR3 nucleotide sequence: TGTGCCAGCAGTAACCCGGGACAGGTCCCAAGTGAGCAGTTCTTC. Encoded protein: CASSNPGQVPSEQFF. Based on the CDR3 plus reference TRBV28 and TRBJ2-1, the full variable domain is DVKVTQSSRYLVKRTGEKVFLECVQDMDHENMFWYRQDPGLGLRLIYFSYDVKMKEKGDIPEGYSVSREKKERFSLILESASTNQTSMYLCASSNPGQVPSEQFFGPGTRLTVL.

The chain uses TRBV7-6 and TRBJ2-3; TRBD2 aligns across 12 bases. In germline, CDR1 is SGHVS, CDR2 FNYEAQ. This CDR3 spans 19 amino acids. With V trimmed by 1 base and J by 5 bases, 13 bases remained unmatched. The CDR3 coding sequence is TGTGCCAGCAGCTTAGGGGCGCCTAGCGGGGGGGCCAAAGTAGATACGCAGTATTTT. It translates to CASSLGAPSGGAKVDTQYF.

This clonotype was recorded a few times. V is TRBV7-6 and J is TRBJ2-7; D gene uncertain. This CDR3 has 16 amino acids. Trimming took off 1 base at V and 4 bases at J, with 17 bases between the two ends. Germline loops: CDR1 SGHVS, CDR2 FNYEAQ. The CDR3 sequence is CASSLVVSSPEYEQYF. In DNA form, the CDR3 reads TGTGCCAGCAGCTTAGTGGTGAGCAGCCCCGAGTACGAGCAGTACTTC. The whole variable domain, remainder taken from reference TRBV7-6 and TRBJ2-7, is GAGVSQSPRYKVTKRGQDVALRCDPISGHVSLYWYRQALGQGPEFLTYFNYEAQQDKSGLPNDRFSAERPEGSISTLTIQRTEQRDSAMYRCASSLVVSSPEYEQYFGPGTRLTVT.

The sample holds a few counts of this clonotype. The chain employs TRBV7-9 and TRBJ1-1, with 7 bases lining up with TRBD1. Per germline, CDR1 SEHNR and CDR2 FQNEAQ (reference sequence). V gave up 4 bases and J gave up 0 bases; unmatched junction bases: 2. The CDR3 covers 14 residues. In DNA, the CDR3 is TGTGCCAGCAGCTCAACAGGGGTGAACACTGAAGCTTTCTTT. This translates into CASSSTGVNTEAFF.

This clonotype was counted ten times or more. The CDR3 DNA reads TGTGCCATCACCCAGAGGTCTAGCGGGGGGGCTGATGAGCAGTTCTTC. It codes for CAITQRSSGGADEQFF. V gene TRBV10-3 combines with J gene TRBJ2-1, with 12 bases aligning to TRBD2. CDR1 and CDR2 from the germline V gene are ENHRY and SYGVKD. V was clipped by 7 bases and J by 8 bases; unmatched bases: 12. This CDR3 is 16 amino acids long.

This clonotype was counted ten times or more. V and J are TRBV27 and TRBJ1-4; 8 nucleotides align to TRBD1. The CDR3 covers 16 residues. CDR1 and CDR2 from the germline V gene are MNHEY and SMNVEV (reference sequence). Trimming took 4 bases from V and 11 from J; bases not matched to a gene: 15. CDR3 nucleotides: TGTGCCAGCAGTTCCACCCTTCTGGGGACAGGTCAGAAACTGTTTTTT. Translating gives CASSSTLLGTGQKLFF. The whole variable domain, filled in from reference TRBV27 and TRBJ1-4, reads EAQVTQNPRYLITVTGKKLTVTCSQNMNHEYMSWYRQDPGLGLRQIYYSMNVEVTDKGDVPEGYKVSRKEKRNFPLILESPSPNQTSLYFCASSSTLLGTGQKLFFGSGTQLSVL.

V and J are TRBV12-3 or TRBV12-4 and TRBJ2-7; D unresolved. This CDR3 has 14 residues. Trimming cost V 3 bases and J 3 bases, with 12 bases left between them. CDR3 protein: CASSFSDAFYEQYF. CDR3 nucleotide sequence: TGTGCCAGCAGTTTTTCGGACGCTTTCTACGAGCAGTACTTC.

There are a few counts of this clonotype. The chain links TRBV19 to TRBJ2-1; 10 bases agree with TRBD1. Per germline, CDR1 LNHDA and CDR2 SQIVND (reference sequence). Trimming took 5 bases from V and 8 from J; bases not matched to a gene: 9. This CDR3 region has 15 residues. The CDR3 nucleotides read TGTGCCAGTAGTTCCCCCGGGACAGGGGTCGATGAGCAGTTCTTC. Translated: CASSSPGTGVDEQFF.

This chain links TRBV11-1 with TRBJ2-1, with D possibly matching TRBD1 (5 bases). V was pared by 0 bases and J by 0 bases, with 21 bases between. The CDR3 contains 20 residues. The V gene's germline CDR1 is SGHAT and CDR2 FQDESV (reference sequence). CDR3 sequence reads: CASSLALHRYIRSSYNEQFF. Written as DNA, the CDR3 is TGTGCCAGCAGCTTAGCTCTTCACAGGTATATACGAAGCTCCTACAATGAGCAGTTCTTC.

This clonotype appeared a few times. J is TRBJ2-3 and V is TRBV4-3, with a tentative D call TRBD2 (5 bases). This CDR3 comprises 14 residues. Trimming stripped 4 bases from V and 10 bases from J, with 18 bases between. The germline V gene encodes CDR1 LGHNA and CDR2 YSLEER. DNA for the CDR3: TGCGCCAGCAGCCCAGGACTTGGTAGATATCCGCAGTATTTT. This translates into CASSPGLGRYPQYF.

About this clonotype itself: A much more abundant neighbour one base away suggests this may be a read error. The rearrangement links TRBV7-9 to TRBJ1-1, with 7 positions matching TRBD1. CDR1 is SEHNR and CDR2 is FQNEAQ in the germline V gene (reference sequence). Trimming took 5 bases from V and 4 from J; bases not matched to a gene: 4. The CDR3 sequence is 13 residues long. CDR3 region: CASSPRGSTEAFF. The CDR3 DNA follows: TGTGCCAGCAGCCCCAGGGGGTCCACTGAAGCTTTCTTT.

This clonotype was recorded at least ten times. V gene TRBV5-1 combines with J gene TRBJ1-1, with 7 bases lining up with TRBD1. CDR1 and CDR2 (germline): SGHRS, YFSETQ. Germline trimming cut 4 bases from V and 4 bases from J; bases unmatched to any gene: 7. This CDR3 region has 14 residues. The CDR3 region has the DNA TGCGCCAGCAGCCGGCAGGGGGAGGTCACTGAAGCTTTCTTT. Translated, it gives CASSRQGEVTEAFF.

This clonotype came up many times. The V call is TRBV4-1, the J call TRBJ2-2; D gene unclear. Germline V gives CDR1 MGHRA, CDR2 YSYEKL. V was pared by 1 base and J by 6 bases, with 6 bases between. The CDR3 consists of 13 residues. CDR3 nucleotides: TGCGCCAGCAGCCAAGTCGCAGCCGGGGAGCTGTTTTTT. It specifies CASSQVAAGELFF.

In its sample, this clonotype was seen many times. The chain joins TRBV27 to TRBJ2-5, with D perhaps matching TRBD1 or TRBD2 (5 bases each). Between the trimmed V and J ends, which lost 0 bases and 3 bases, there was a span of 14 bases. Germline lookup yields CDR1 MNHEY and CDR2 SMNVEV (reference sequence). The CDR3 extends over 16 amino acids. This CDR3 reads CASSLSIGTEEETQYF. CDR3 nucleotides: TGTGCCAGCAGTTTATCGATCGGGACGGAGGAAGAGACCCAGTACTTC.

CDR3 nucleotide sequence: TGTGCCAGCAGCGAGGGACAGGGAGGTACCTACGAGCAGTACGTC. Residues: CASSEGQGGTYEQYV. V usage is TRBV6-1 and J usage is TRBJ2-7, with TRBD1 matching 9 bases. The CDR3 is 15 amino acids. With 6 bases clipped from V and 2 bases from J, the junction kept 8 bases outside the gene matches. Germline V lookup: CDR1 MNHNS, CDR2 SASEGT.

The rearrangement joins TRBV3-1 to TRBJ2-3; 9 nucleotides line up with TRBD2. Per the germline V gene, CDR1 is LGHDT and CDR2 is YNNKEL (reference sequence). This CDR3 contains 15 residues. V dropped 10 bases and J dropped 2; count of bases not matched to a gene: 10. CDR3 sequence (DNA): TGTGCCACCTGCCCGACTAGCGGAGTCACAGATACGCAGTATTTT. Protein: CATCPTSGVTDTQYF.

The chain employs TRBV13 and TRBJ2-7; maybe TRBD2 (5 bases). The CDR3 has 12 amino acids. Trimming removed 5 bases from V and 6 bases from J, with 11 bases in between. Germline assignment: CDR1 PRHDT and CDR2 FYEKMQ (reference sequence). CDR3 DNA: TGTGCCAGCAGCCCGGGATCACTCGAGCAGTACTTC. Amino acid sequence: CASSPGSLEQYF.

As for this clonotype: Just one base apart from a much larger clone, this may be a read error. This chain uses TRBV27 with TRBJ2-1, with a weak D call TRBD1 (5 bases). The CDR3 consists of 13 residues. CDR1 and CDR2 (germline): MNHEY, SMNVEV (reference sequence). Here the CDR3 reads CASSWGSSNEQFF. Here the CDR3 DNA reads TGTGCCAGCAGTTGGGGCTCCTCCAATGAGCAGTTCTTC.

The rearrangement uses TRBV20-1 and TRBJ2-1, with D possibly called TRBD1 or TRBD2 (6 bases each). CDR3 length: 15 residues. The V end lost 3 bases, the J end lost 6 bases, and 18 bases lay between the germline ends. Germline V gives CDR1 DFQATT, CDR2 SNEGSKA (reference sequence). The CDR3 nucleotides are TGCAGTGCTAGGGGTCTTCGGGGGCCCGGCAATGAGCAGTTCTTC. Translation: CSARGLRGPGNEQFF.

This clonotype was observed a few times. The gene calls are TRBV7-2 and TRBJ1-1; 7 positions agree with TRBD1. Trimming at V came to 5 bases and at J to 8 bases, leaving 2 bases not matched to a gene. Germline V lookup: CDR1 SGHTA, CDR2 FQGNSA. The CDR3 extends over 11 amino acids. This CDR3 is CASSRDREAFF. DNA of the CDR3: TGTGCCAGCAGCCGGGACAGAGAAGCTTTCTTT. Supplemented by reference TRBV7-2 and TRBJ1-1, the full variable domain reads GAGVSQSPSNKVTEKGKDVELRCDPISGHTALYWYRQSLGQGLEFLIYFQGNSAPDKSGLPSDRFSAERTGGSVSTLTIQRTQQEDSAVYLCASSRDREAFFGQGTRLTVV.